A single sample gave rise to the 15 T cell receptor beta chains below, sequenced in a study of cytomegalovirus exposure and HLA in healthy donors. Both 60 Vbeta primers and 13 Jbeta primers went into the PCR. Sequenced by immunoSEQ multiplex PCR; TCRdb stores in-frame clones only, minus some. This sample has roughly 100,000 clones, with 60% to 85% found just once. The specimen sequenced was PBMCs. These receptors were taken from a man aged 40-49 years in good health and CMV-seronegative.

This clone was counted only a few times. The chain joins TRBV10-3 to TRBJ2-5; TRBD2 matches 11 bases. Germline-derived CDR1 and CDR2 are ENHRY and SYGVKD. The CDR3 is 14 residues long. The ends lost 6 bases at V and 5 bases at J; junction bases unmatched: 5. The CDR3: CAISSTSGGETQYF. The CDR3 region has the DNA TGTGCCATCAGCTCCACTAGCGGGGGTGAGACCCAGTACTTC.

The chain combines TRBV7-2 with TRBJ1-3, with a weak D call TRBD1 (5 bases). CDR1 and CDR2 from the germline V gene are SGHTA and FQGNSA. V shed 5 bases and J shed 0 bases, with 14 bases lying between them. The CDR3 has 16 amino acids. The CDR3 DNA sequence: TGTGCCAGCAGCACAGAGACAGCTTTCTCTGGAAACACCATATATTTT. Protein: CASSTETAFSGNTIYF.

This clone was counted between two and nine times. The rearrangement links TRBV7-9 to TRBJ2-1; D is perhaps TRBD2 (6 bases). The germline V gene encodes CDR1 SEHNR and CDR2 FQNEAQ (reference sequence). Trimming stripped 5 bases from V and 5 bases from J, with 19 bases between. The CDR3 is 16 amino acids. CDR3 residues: CASSPTPQRANNEQFF. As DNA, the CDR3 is TGTGCCAGCAGCCCGACCCCCCAGCGGGCGAACAATGAGCAGTTCTTC.

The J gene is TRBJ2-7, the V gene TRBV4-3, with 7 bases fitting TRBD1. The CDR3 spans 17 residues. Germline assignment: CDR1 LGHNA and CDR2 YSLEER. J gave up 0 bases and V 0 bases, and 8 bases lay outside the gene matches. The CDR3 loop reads CASSQEGDRVGSYEQYF. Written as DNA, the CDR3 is TGCGCCAGCAGCCAAGAAGGTGACAGGGTGGGCTCCTACGAGCAGTACTTC.

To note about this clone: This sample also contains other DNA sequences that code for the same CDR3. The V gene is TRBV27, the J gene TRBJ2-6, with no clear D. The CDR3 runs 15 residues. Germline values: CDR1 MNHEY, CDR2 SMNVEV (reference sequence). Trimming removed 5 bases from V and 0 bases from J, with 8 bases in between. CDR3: CASSPRSSGANVLTF. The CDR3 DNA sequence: TGTGCCAGCAGTCCCCGTAGCTCTGGGGCCAACGTCCTGACTTTC. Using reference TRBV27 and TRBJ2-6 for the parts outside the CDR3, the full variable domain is EAQVTQNPRYLITVTGKKLTVTCSQNMNHEYMSWYRQDPGLGLRQIYYSMNVEVTDKGDVPEGYKVSRKEKRNFPLILESPSPNQTSLYFCASSPRSSGANVLTFGAGSRLTVL.

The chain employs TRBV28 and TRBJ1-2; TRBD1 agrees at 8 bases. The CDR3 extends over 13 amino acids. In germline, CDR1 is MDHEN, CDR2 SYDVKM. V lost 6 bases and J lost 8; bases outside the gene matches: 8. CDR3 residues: CASSPPGQAGYTF. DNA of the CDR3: TGTGCCAGCAGCCCTCCGGGACAGGCGGGCTACACCTTC.

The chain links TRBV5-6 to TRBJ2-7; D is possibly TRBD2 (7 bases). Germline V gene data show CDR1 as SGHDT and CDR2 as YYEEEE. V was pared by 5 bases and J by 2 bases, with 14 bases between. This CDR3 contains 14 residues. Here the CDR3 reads CASRGGGSPYEQYF. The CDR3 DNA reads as TGTGCCAGCAGGGGAGGGGGTTCCCCCTACGAGCAGTACTTC.

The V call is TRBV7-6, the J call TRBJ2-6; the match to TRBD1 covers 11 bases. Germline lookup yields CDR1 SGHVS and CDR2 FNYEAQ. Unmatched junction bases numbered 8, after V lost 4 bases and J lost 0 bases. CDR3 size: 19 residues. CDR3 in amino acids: CASSSDGQGALSGANVLTF. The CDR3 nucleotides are TGTGCCAGCAGCTCGGATGGACAGGGGGCCCTCTCTGGGGCCAACGTCCTGACTTTC.

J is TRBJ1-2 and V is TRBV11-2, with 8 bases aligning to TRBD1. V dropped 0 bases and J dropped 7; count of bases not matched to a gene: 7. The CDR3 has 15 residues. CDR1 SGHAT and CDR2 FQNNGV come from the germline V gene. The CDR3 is CASSLERQGIFGYTF. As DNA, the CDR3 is TGTGCCAGCAGCTTAGAGCGACAGGGGATTTTTGGCTACACCTTC.

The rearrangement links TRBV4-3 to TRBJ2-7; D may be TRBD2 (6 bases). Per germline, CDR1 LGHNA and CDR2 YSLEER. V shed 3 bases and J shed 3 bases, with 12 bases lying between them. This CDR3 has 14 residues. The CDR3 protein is CASSQTGLRYEQYF. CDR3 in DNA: TGCGCCAGCAGCCAGACGGGACTCCGCTACGAGCAGTACTTC.

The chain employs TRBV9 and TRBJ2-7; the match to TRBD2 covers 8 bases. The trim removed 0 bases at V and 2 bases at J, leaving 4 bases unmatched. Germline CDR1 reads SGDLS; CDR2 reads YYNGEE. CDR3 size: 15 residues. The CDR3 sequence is CASSVGSGGTYEQYF. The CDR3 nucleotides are TGTGCCAGCAGCGTAGGAAGCGGGGGAACCTACGAGCAGTACTTC.

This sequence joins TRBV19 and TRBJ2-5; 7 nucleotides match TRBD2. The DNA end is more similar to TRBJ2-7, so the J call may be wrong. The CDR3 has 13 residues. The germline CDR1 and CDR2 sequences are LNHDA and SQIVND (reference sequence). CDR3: CASSWGGEYEQYF. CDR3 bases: TGTGCCAGTAGTTGGGGAGGGGAATACGAGCAGTACTTC.

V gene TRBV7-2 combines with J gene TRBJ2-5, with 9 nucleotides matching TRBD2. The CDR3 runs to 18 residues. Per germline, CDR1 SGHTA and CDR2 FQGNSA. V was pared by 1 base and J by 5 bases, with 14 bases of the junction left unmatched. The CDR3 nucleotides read TGTGCCAGCAGCTTAGGGGGCCTTAGCGGGGGTCGACCGGAGACCCAGTACTTC. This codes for CASSLGGLSGGRPETQYF. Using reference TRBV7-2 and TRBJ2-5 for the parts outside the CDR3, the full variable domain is GAGVSQSPSNKVTEKGKDVELRCDPISGHTALYWYRQSLGQGLEFLIYFQGNSAPDKSGLPSDRFSAERTGGSVSTLTIQRTQQEDSAVYLCASSLGGLSGGRPETQYFGPGTRLLVL.

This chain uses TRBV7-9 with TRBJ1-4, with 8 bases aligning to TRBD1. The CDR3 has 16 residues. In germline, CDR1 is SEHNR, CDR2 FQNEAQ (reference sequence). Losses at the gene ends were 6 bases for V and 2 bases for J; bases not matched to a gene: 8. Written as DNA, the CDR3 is TGTGCCAGCAGGCCAGGGGGCCTGGGGACTAATGAAAAACTGTTTTTT. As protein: CASRPGGLGTNEKLFF.

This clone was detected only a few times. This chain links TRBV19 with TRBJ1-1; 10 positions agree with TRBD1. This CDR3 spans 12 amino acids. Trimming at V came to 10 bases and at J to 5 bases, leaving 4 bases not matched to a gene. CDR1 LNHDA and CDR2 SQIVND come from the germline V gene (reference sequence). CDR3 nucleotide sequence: TGTGCCATCGGACAGGGGGGGACTGAAGCTTTCTTT. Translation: CAIGQGGTEAFF.